This entry concerns a single T cell receptor beta chain. Its antigen is not identified. This specimen comes from a study of cytomegalovirus exposure and HLA in healthy donors. The PCR used 60 Vbeta and 13 Jbeta primers. Data came from immunoSEQ multiplex PCR; TCRdb stores just in-frame clones and leaves some out. This listing includes under 95,000 clones. CDR1 is SGHRS, CDR2 YFSETQ, per germline. CDR3 size: 13 residues. The V end was cut by 5 bases, the J end by 6 bases, with 12 bases between. Study outcomes and limitations: There were several of the most significant clusters that appeared linked to common viral pathogens in a later analysis.

The rearrangement links TRBV5-1 to TRBJ2-1; D perhaps matches TRBD1 (6 bases). Sequencing input: PBMCs. The clonotype was recovered from a man aged 50 to 59 in good health and CMV-seronegative. CDR3 residues: CASRRQVINEQFF. The CDR3 DNA reads TGCGCCAGCAGACGACAGGTTATCAATGAGCAGTTCTTC.